The 3 T cell receptor beta chains listed next were all sequenced from one sample in a study of blood T cells in healthy people across ages. Using a J-beta primer mix together with a sample-barcoded 5' primer, a second PCR was run for 7 to 11 cycles. TCRdb passed the 5' RACE reads through MiXCR, listing each CDR3 protein once. The sample contains 500,000 to 700,000 distinct CDR3 sequences, less than 35% of which appear only once. Sequenced: blood. Every receptor here comes from a woman at least 80 years old in good health.

This clonotype was counted many times. The rearrangement links TRBV10-3 to TRBJ2-5, with 7 bases that match TRBD1. CDR3 length: 11 residues. V gave up 10 bases and J gave up 5 bases; unmatched junction bases: 4. Germline V gene sequence: CDR1 ENHRY, CDR2 SYGVKD. CDR3 in amino acids: CATLTGETQYF. CDR3 nucleotides: TGTGCCACCCTGACAGGGGAGACCCAGTACTTC.

V usage is TRBV7-2 and J usage is TRBJ2-5; D is possibly TRBD2 (5 bases). The DNA end is a closer match to TRBJ2-7, so the J assignment may be wrong. Looked up from germline, CDR1 is SGHTA and CDR2 is FQGNSA. The CDR3 is made up of 16 amino acids. CDR3 sequence: CASSLDSSSSNYEQYF. DNA of the CDR3: TGTGCCAGCAGCTTAGATTCTTCTAGCTCAAATTACGAGCAGTACTTC.

The chain is built from TRBV7-2 and TRBJ2-1; D could derive from TRBD1 or TRBD2 (6 bases each). V was clipped by 3 bases and J by 10 bases, with 16 bases between them. Germline assignment: CDR1 SGHTA and CDR2 FQGNSA. This CDR3 is built from 14 residues. The CDR3 reads CASSFSRGPYEQFF. The CDR3 nucleotides read TGTGCCAGCAGCTTTAGCCGGGGGCCTTACGAGCAGTTCTTC.